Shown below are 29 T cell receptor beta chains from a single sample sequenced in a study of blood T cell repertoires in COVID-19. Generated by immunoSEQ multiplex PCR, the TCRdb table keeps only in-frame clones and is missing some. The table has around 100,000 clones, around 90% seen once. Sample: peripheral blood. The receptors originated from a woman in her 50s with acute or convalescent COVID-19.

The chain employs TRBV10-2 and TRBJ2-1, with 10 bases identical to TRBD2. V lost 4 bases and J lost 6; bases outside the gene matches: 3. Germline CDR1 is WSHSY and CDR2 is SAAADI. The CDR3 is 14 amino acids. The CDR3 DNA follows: TGCGCCAGCAGTGCTAGCGGGGGTTTCAATGAGCAGTTCTTC. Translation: CASSASGGFNEQFF.

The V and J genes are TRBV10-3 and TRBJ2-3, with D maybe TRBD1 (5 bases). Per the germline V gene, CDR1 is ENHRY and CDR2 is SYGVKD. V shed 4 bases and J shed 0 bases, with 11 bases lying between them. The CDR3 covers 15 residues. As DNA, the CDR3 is TGTGCCATCAGTGCGAAAGGGGTTAGCACAGATACGCAGTATTTT. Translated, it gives CAISAKGVSTDTQYF.

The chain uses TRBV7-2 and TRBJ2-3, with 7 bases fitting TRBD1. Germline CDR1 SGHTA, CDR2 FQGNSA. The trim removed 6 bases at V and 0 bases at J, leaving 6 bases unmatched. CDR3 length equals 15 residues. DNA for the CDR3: TGTGCCAGCAGTTCACAACAGGGGAGCACAGATACGCAGTATTTT. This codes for CASSSQQGSTDTQYF.

The DNA for the CDR3 is TGTGCCAGCATCGCCAGGGAAAACACCGGGGAGCTGTTTTTT. It yields the protein CASIARENTGELFF. V gene TRBV7-9 combines with J gene TRBJ2-2, with a possible D match to TRBD1 (5 bases). Trimming shortened V by 7 bases and J by 2 bases, and 11 bases separated the two germline ends. CDR1 and CDR2 from the germline V gene are SEHNR and FQNEAQ (reference sequence). The CDR3 sequence is 14 residues long.

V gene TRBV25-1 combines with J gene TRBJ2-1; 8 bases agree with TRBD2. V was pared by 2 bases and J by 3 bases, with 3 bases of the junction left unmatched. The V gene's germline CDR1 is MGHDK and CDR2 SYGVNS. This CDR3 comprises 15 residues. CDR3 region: CASSEPGGFYNEQFF. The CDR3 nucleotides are TGTGCCAGCAGTGAACCGGGAGGGTTCTACAATGAGCAGTTCTTC.

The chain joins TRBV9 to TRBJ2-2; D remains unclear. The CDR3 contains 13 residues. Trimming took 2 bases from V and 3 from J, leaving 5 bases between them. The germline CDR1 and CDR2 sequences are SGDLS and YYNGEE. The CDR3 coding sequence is TGTGCCAGCAGCGTTCAGGACACCGGGGAGCTGTTTTTT. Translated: CASSVQDTGELFF.

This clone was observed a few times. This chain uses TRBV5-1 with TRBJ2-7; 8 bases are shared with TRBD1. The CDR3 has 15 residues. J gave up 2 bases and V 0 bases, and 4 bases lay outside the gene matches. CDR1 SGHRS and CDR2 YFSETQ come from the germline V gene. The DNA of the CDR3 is TGCGCCAGCAGCTTGGTACCGGACAGGGCCTACGAGCAGTACTTC. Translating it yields CASSLVPDRAYEQYF.

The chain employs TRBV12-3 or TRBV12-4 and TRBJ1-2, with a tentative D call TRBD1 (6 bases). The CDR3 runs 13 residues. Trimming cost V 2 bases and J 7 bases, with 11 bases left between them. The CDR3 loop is CASSLRGGFGYTF. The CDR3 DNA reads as TGTGCCAGCAGTTTAAGGGGGGGGTTTGGCTACACCTTC.

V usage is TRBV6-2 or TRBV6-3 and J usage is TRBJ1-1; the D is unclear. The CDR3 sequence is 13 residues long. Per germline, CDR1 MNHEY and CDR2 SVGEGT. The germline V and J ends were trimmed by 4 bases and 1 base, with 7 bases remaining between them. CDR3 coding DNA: TGTGCCAGCAGTTGGTCGGGGAACACTGAAGCTTTCTTT. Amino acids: CASSWSGNTEAFF.

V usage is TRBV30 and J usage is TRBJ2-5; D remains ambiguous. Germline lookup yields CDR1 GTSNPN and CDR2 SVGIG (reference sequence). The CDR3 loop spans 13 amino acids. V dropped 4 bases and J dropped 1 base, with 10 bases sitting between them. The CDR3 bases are TGTGCCTGGACGGTTGACTTCCAAGAGACCCAGTACTTC. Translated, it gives CAWTVDFQETQYF.

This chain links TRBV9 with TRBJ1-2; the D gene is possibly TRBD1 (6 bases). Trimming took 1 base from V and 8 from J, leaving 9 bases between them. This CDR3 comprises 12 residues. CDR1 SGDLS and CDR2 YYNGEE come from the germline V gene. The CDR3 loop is CASSVPGEGYTF. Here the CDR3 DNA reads TGTGCCAGCAGCGTACCAGGGGAGGGCTACACCTTC.

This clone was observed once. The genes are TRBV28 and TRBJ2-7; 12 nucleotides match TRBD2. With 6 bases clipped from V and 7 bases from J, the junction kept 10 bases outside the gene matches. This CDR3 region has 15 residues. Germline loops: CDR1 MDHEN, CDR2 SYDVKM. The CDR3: CASSSRLAGVYEQYF. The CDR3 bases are TGTGCCAGCAGCTCCCGACTAGCGGGAGTGTATGAGCAGTACTTC. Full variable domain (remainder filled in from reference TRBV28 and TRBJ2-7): DVKVTQSSRYLVKRTGEKVFLECVQDMDHENMFWYRQDPGLGLRLIYFSYDVKMKEKGDIPEGYSVSREKKERFSLILESASTNQTSMYLCASSSRLAGVYEQYFGPGTRLTVT.

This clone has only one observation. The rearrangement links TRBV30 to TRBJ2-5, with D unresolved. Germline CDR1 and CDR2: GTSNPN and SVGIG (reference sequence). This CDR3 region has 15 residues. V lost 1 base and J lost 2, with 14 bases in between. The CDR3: CAWSGSLTVQETQYF. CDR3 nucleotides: TGTGCCTGGAGTGGCAGCCTTACAGTTCAAGAGACCCAGTACTTC.

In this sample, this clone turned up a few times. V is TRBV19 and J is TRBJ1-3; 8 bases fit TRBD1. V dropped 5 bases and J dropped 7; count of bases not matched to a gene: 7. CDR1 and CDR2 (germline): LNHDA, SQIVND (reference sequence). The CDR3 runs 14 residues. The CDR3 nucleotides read TGTGCCAGTAGTCACCGGGACAGGATCAACACCATATATTTT. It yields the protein CASSHRDRINTIYF.

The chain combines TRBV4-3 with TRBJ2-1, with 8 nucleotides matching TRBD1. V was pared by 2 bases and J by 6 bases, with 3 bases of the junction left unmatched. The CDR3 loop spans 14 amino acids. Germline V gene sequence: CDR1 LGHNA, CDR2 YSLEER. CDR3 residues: CASSQRTGGNEQFF. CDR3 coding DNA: TGCGCCAGCAGCCAACGTACAGGGGGCAATGAGCAGTTCTTC.

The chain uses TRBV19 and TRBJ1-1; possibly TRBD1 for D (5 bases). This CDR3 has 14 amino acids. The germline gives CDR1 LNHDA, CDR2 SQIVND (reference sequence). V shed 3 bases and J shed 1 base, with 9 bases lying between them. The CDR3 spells CASSIYTGNTEAFF. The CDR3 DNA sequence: TGTGCCAGTAGTATTTACACAGGGAACACTGAAGCTTTCTTT. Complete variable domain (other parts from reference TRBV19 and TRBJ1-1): DGGITQSPKYLFRKEGQNVTLSCEQNLNHDAMYWYRQDPGQGLRLIYYSQIVNDFQKGDIAEGYSVSREKKESFPLTVTSAQKNPTAFYLCASSIYTGNTEAFFGQGTRLTVV.

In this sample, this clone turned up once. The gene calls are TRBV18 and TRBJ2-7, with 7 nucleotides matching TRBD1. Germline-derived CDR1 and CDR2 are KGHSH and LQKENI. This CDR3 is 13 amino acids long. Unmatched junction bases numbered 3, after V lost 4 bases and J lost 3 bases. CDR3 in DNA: TGTGCCAGCTCACAGGGACAGAGCTACGAGCAGTACTTC. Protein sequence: CASSQGQSYEQYF.

This CDR3 reads CASRREGATEAFF. In nucleotides, the CDR3 is TGCGCCAGCCGCAGAGAAGGGGCCACTGAAGCTTTCTTT. The chain joins TRBV10-2 to TRBJ1-1, with D possibly being TRBD1 (5 bases). The CDR3 is 13 amino acids. Per germline, CDR1 WSHSY and CDR2 SAAADI. V was cut by 8 bases and J by 4 bases, with 14 bases left in between.

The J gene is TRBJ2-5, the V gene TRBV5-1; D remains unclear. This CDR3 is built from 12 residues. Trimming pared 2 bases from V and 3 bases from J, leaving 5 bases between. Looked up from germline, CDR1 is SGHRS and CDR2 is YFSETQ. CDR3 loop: CASSFTEETQYF. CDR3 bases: TGCGCCAGCAGCTTTACGGAAGAGACCCAGTACTTC.

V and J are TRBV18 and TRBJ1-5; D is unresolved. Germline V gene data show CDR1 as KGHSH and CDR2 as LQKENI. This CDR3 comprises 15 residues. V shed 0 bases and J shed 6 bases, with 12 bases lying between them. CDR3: CASSPPGQQSQPQHF. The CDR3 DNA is TGTGCCAGCTCACCACCTGGGCAGCAAAGTCAGCCCCAGCATTTT.

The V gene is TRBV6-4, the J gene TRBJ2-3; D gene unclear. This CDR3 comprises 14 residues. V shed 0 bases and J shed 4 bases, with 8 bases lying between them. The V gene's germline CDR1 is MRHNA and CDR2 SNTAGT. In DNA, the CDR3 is TGTGCCAGCAGTGACTCGAGGCAGCCAGATACGCAGTATTTT. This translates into CASSDSRQPDTQYF.

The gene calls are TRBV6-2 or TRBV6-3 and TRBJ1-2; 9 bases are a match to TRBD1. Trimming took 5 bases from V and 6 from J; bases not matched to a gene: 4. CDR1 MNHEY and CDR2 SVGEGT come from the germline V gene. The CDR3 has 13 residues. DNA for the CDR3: TGTGCCAGCAGTAAACGGACAGGGGATGGCTACACCTTC. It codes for CASSKRTGDGYTF.

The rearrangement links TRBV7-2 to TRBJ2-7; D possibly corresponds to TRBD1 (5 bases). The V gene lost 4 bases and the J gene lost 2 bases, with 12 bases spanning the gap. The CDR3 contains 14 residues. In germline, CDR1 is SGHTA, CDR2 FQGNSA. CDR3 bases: TGTGCCAGCAGCTCCCTTCAGGGTCCCTACGAGCAGTACTTC. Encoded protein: CASSSLQGPYEQYF.

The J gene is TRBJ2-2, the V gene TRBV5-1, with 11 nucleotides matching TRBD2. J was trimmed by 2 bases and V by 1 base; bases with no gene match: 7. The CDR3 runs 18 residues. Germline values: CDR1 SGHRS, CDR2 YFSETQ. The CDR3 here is CASSLSLAGGPNTGELFF. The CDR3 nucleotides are TGCGCCAGCAGCTTGTCCCTAGCGGGGGGCCCTAACACCGGGGAGCTGTTTTTT.

CDR3 sequence: CASRTSAGDYGYTF. The CDR3 DNA reads TGTGCCAGCAGGACCTCGGCCGGGGACTATGGCTACACCTTC. V is TRBV27 and J is TRBJ1-2, with D unresolved. This CDR3 is 14 amino acids long. Per the germline V gene, CDR1 is MNHEY and CDR2 is SMNVEV (reference sequence). V lost 6 bases and J lost 3, with 14 bases in between.

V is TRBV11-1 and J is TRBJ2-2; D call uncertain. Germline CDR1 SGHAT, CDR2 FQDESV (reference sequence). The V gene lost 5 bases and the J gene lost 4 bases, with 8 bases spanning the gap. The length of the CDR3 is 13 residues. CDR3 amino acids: CASSVRVTGELFF. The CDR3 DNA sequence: TGTGCCAGCAGCGTGCGCGTCACCGGGGAGCTGTTTTTT.

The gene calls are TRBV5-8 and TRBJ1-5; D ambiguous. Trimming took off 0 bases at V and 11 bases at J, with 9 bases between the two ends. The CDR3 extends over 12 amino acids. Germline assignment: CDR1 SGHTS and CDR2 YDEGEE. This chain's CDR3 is CASSLVQSAQHF. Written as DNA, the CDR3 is TGTGCCAGCAGCTTGGTACAATCAGCCCAGCATTTT.

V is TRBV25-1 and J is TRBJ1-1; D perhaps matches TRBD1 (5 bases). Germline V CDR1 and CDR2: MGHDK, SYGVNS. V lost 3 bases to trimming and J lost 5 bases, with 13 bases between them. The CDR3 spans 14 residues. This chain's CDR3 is CASSDYQGSTEAFF. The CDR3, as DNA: TGTGCCAGCAGTGATTATCAGGGATCGACTGAAGCTTTCTTT. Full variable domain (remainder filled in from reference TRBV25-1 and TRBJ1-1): EADIYQTPRYLVIGTGKKITLECSQTMGHDKMYWYQQDPGMELHLIHYSYGVNSTEKGDLSSESTVSRIRTEHFPLTLESARPSHTSQYLCASSDYQGSTEAFFGQGTRLTVV.

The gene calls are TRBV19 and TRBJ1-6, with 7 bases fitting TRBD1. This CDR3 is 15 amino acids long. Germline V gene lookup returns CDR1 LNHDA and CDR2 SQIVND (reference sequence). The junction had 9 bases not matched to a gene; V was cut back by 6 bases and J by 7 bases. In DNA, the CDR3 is TGTGCCAGTAGAACTCCGGGACAGAAAAATTCACCCCTCCACTTT. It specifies CASRTPGQKNSPLHF.